Here is one T cell receptor (beta chain) with its context. Its antigen remains unidentified. The sample comes from a study of cytotoxic CD8 clonotypes in ibrutinib-treated CLL. Study background: Responses comprised approximately 25 partial and 2 complete; at median around 67 months, 14 remained remitted and roughly twelve progressed. The response samples were taken once patients had been treated for a median of about 12 months, range 6 to 36. General study points: Public clonotypes (which were uncommon) either contracted or remained stable on treatment.

The CDR3 is 15 residues long. V shed 10 bases and J 6 bases; nucleotides not matched to a gene: 9. Germline V gene data show CDR1 as MDHEN and CDR2 as SYDVKM. Produced via immunoSEQ multiplex PCR; TCRdb's table is partial and in-frame only. Here the sample spans about 310,000 clones, just under 80% being singletons. V is TRBV28 and J is TRBJ2-3; 14 positions match TRBD2. The source material was PBMCs, sampled before ibrutinib treatment. This clonotype was sampled from a human donor with chronic lymphocytic leukemia. CDR3 nucleotides: TGTGCCATCGAGGGACTAGCGGGAGCGTCGGATACGCAGTATTTT. Its translation: CAIEGLAGASDTQYF.